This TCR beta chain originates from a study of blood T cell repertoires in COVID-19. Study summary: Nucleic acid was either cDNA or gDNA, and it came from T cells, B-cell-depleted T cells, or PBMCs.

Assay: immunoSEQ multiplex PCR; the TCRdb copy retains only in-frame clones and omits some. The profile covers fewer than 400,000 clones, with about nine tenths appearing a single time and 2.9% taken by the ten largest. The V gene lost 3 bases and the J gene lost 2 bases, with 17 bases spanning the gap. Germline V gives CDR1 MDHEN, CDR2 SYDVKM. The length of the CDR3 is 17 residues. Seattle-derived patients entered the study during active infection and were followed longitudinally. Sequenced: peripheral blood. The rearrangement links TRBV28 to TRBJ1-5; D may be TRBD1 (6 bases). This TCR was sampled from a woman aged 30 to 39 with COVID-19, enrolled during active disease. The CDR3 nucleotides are TGTGCCAGCAGTTTCTTACAGGGTAGAAGGGGCAATCAGCCCCAGCATTTT. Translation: CASSFLQGRRGNQPQHF. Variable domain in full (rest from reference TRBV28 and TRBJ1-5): DVKVTQSSRYLVKRTGEKVFLECVQDMDHENMFWYRQDPGLGLRLIYFSYDVKMKEKGDIPEGYSVSREKKERFSLILESASTNQTSMYLCASSFLQGRRGNQPQHFGDGTRLSIL.